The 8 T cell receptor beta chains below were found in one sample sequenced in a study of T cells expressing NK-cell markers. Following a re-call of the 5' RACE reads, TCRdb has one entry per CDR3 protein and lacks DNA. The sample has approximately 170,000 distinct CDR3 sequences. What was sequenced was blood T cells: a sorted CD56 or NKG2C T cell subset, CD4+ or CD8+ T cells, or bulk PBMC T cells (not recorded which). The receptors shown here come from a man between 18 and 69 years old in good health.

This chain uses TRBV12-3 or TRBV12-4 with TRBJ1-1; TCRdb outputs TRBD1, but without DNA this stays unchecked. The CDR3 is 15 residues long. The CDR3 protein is CASSLWGDVNTEAFF.

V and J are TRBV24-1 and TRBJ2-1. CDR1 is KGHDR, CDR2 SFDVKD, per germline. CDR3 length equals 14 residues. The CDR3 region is CATSDGVSDNEQFF.

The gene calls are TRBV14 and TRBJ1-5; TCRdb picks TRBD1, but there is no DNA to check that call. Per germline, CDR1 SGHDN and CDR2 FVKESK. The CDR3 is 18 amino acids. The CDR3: CASSQPGTIPGGNQPQHF.

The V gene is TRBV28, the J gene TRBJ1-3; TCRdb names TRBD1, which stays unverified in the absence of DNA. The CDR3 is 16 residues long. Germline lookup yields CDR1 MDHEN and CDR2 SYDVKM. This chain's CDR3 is CASSSDRRGSGNTIYF.

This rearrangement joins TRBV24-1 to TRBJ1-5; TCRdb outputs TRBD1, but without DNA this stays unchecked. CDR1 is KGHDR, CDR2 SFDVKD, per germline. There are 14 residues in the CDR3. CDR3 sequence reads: CATIVSGGNQPQHF.

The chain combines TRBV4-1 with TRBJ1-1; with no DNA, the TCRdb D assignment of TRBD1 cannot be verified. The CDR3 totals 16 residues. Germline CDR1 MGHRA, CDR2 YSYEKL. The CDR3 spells CASSQVWGTKDTEAFF.

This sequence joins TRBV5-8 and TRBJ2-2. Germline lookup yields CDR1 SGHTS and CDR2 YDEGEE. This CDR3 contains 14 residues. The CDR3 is CASSLNANTGELFF.

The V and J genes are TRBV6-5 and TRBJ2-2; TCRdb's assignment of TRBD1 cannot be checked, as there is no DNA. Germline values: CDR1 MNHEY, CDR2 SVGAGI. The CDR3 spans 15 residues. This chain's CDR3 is CASSYSGVATGELFF.